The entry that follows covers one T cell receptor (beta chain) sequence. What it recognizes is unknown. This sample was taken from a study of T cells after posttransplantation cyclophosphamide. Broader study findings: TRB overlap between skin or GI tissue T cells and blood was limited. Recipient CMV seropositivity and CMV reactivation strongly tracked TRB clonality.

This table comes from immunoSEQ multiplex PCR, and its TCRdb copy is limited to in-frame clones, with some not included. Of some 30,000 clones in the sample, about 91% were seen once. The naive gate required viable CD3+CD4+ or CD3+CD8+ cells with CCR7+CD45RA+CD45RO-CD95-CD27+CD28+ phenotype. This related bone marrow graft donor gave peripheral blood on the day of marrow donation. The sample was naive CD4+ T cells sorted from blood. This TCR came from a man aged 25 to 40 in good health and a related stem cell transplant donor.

The CDR3 here is CASSPPGLAGMETQYF. CDR3 DNA sequence: TGTGCCAGCAGCCCACCGGGACTAGCGGGGATGGAGACCCAGTACTTC. The chain combines TRBV9 with TRBJ2-5; 13 nucleotides line up with TRBD2. Per the germline V gene, CDR1 is SGDLS and CDR2 is YYNGEE. The CDR3 spans 16 residues. Trimming at V came to 4 bases and at J to 5 bases, leaving 8 bases not matched to a gene.